This TCR beta chain was sequenced in a study of shared clonotypes between healthy human individuals. Study-level findings and limits: Only blood was sampled; tissue repertoires likely differ.

Regarding this clone: Its antigen is not known. Other DNA sequences in this specimen translate into the identical CDR3.

The authors ran the assay at deep level. Data came from immunoSEQ multiplex PCR; TCRdb stores just in-frame clones and leaves some out. The table lists 2 million or so clones, roughly 96% of them singletons. J lost 0 bases, V lost 3 bases, and 4 bases had no gene match. The CDR3 contains 15 residues. CDR1 and CDR2 (germline): KGHSH, LQKENI. The receptor comes from a man between 18 and 29 years old in good health. The sequenced material came from naive CD4+ T cells sorted from blood. Subset indicated: CD45RA+ positively selected. The V and J genes are TRBV18 and TRBJ2-5; 7 bases align to TRBD1. The CDR3 DNA reads as TGTGCCAGCTCACCGAGACAGGGAGACCAAGAGACCCAGTACTTC. It encodes CASSPRQGDQETQYF.